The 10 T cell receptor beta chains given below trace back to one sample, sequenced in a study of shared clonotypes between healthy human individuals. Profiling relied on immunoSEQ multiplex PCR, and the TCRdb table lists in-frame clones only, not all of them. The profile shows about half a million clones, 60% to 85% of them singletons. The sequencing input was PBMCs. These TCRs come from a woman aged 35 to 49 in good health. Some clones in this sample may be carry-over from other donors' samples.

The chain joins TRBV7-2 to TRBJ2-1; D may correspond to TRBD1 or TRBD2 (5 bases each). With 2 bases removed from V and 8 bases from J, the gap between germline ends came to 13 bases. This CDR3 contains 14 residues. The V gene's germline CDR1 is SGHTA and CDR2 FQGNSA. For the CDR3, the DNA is TGTGCCAGCAGCTTACGGGACCGCGGGTATGAGCAGTTCTTC. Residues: CASSLRDRGYEQFF.

CDR3 loop: CASTTRDHDGNTEAFF. In DNA, the CDR3 is TGTGCCAGTACCACCAGGGACCACGACGGCAACACTGAAGCTTTCTTT. V usage is TRBV19 and J usage is TRBJ1-1, with D possibly being TRBD1 (5 bases). The germline CDR1 and CDR2 sequences are LNHDA and SQIVND (reference sequence). CDR3 size: 16 residues. V lost 7 bases, J lost 2 bases, and 20 bases lay in between.

CDR3 DNA sequence: TGTGCGGAGGTGGAGGATCGGGGCAATCAGCCCCAGCATTTT. Translation: CAEVEDRGNQPQHF. The J gene is TRBJ1-5, the V gene TRBV9; D remains ambiguous. This CDR3 comprises 14 residues. In germline, CDR1 is SGDLS, CDR2 YYNGEE. Full variable domain (remainder filled in from reference TRBV9 and TRBJ1-5): DSGVTQTPKHLITATGQRVTLRCSPRSGDLSVYWYQQSLDQGLQFLIQYYNGEERAKGNILERFSAQQFPDLHSELNLSSLELGDSALYFCAEVEDRGNQPQHFGDGTRLSIL.

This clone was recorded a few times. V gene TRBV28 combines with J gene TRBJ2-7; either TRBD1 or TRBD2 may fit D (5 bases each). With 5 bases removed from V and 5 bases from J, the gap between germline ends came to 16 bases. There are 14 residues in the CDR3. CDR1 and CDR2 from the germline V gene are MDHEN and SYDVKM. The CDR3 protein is CASSRFQGVHEQYF. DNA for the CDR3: TGTGCCAGCAGTAGGTTTCAGGGAGTCCACGAGCAGTACTTC.

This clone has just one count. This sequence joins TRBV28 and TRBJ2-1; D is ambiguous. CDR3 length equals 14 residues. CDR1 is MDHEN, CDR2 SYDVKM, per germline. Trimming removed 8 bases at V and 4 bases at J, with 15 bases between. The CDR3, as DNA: TGTGCCAGCTGGAGATCCTTGTCGTACAATGAGCAGTTCTTC. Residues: CASWRSLSYNEQFF.

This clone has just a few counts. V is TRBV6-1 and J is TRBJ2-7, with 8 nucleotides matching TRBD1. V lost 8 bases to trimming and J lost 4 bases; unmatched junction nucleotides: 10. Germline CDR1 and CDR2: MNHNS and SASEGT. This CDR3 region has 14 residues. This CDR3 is CASQADRGLYEQYF. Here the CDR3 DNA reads TGTGCCAGCCAGGCCGACAGGGGTCTTTACGAGCAGTACTTC.

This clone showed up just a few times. The CDR3 sequence is CASSWEGLAGGNEQFF. The CDR3 region has the DNA TGTGCCAGCAGCTGGGAGGGACTAGCGGGCGGGAATGAGCAGTTCTTC. The chain employs TRBV7-2 and TRBJ2-1, with 12 bases identical to TRBD2. With V trimmed by 4 bases and J by 7 bases, 8 bases remained unmatched. The germline CDR1 and CDR2 sequences are SGHTA and FQGNSA. The CDR3 totals 16 residues.

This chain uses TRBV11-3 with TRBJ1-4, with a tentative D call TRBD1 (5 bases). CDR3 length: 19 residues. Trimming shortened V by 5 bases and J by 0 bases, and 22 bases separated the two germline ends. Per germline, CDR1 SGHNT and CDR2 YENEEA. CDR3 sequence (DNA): TGTGCCAGCAGCCCCCACCCCCCGGGACGAGGGCCAACTAATGAAAAACTGTTTTTT. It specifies CASSPHPPGRGPTNEKLFF.

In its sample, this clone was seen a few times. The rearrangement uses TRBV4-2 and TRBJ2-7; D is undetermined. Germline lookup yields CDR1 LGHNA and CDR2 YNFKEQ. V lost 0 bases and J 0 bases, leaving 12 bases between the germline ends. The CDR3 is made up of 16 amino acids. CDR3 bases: TGTGCCAGCAGCCAAGACTTCTCCGAAGTCTCCTACGAGCAGTACTTC. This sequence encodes CASSQDFSEVSYEQYF.

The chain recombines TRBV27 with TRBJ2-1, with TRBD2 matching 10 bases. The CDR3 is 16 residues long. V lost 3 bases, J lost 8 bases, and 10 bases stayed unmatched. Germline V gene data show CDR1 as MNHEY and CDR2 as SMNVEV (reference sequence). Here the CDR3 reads CASSFSWSSGSDEQFF. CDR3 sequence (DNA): TGTGCCAGCAGTTTTTCGTGGTCTAGCGGGAGCGATGAGCAGTTCTTC.